This is a list of T cell receptor beta chains from one sample in a study of cytomegalovirus exposure and HLA in healthy donors. The table came from immunoSEQ multiplex PCR; TCRdb's copy has only in-frame clones and leaves some out. The repertoire holds some 170,000 clones, with 80% to 90% as singletons. The sample comprised PBMCs. These receptors originate from a woman under 40 in good health and CMV-seropositive. Both conserved end residues are part of each CDR3. A D gene is named only where the DNA matches it firmly.

D gene	V gene	J gene	CDR3 protein
.	TRBV7-9	TRBJ2-2	CALSYGELFF
TRBD1	TRBV11-2	TRBJ1-3	CASSSQRDRRFSGNTIYF
.	TRBV7-9	TRBJ1-6	CSSSLGNSNSPLHF
.	TRBV6-5	TRBJ1-2	CASSSRTPLYGYTF
.	TRBV6-6	TRBJ1-5	CASSTGQPQHF
TRBD1	TRBV28	TRBJ1-1	CASSLTGLTSEAFF
.	TRBV6-6	.	CASSPYNEQYF
TRBD1	TRBV9	TRBJ2-5	CASSAGSGGFQETQYF
.	TRBV27	TRBJ2-7	CASRPGVFTYEQYF
TRBD1	TRBV5-6	TRBJ1-2	CASSPRGTGTEFYGYTF
TRBD1	TRBV30	TRBJ1-2	CAWRGQGASGYTF
TRBD1	TRBV6-1	TRBJ1-2	CASSFDRGSGYTF
.	TRBV29-1	TRBJ1-4	CSDGQVNEKLFF
TRBD2	TRBV4-1	TRBJ2-1	CASSLSLAGGQQFF
.	TRBV2	TRBJ2-3	CASSPDYPSTDTQYF
.	TRBV2	TRBJ1-2	CASSEQGNNYGYTF
TRBD2	TRBV7-2	TRBJ2-2	CASSPYGLAGELFF
.	TRBV29-1	TRBJ2-3	CSVEAGTRTDTQYF
TRBD1	TRBV29-1	TRBJ1-2	CSVLGQDGGYTF
.	TRBV2	.	CASSEAVTGPYEQYF
.	TRBV9	TRBJ1-2	CASSAGQQGPRYGYTF
.	TRBV4-3	TRBJ1-2	CASSQVFGEGYTF
.	TRBV2	TRBJ1-6	CASSGRGGVGGSPLHF
.	TRBV7-3	TRBJ1-1	CASSLSGGTEAFF
TRBD1	TRBV30	TRBJ1-5	CAWSVRTGVYSNQPQHF
TRBD2	TRBV9	TRBJ2-3	CASSVGPRGGGTDTQYF
TRBD1	TRBV6-5	TRBJ2-7	CASSYSTGGNYEQYF
TRBD1	TRBV6-6	TRBJ1-3	CASSPDRERGNTIYF
.	TRBV7-8	TRBJ2-6	CASNSRAGANVLTF
TRBD1	TRBV25-1	TRBJ1-5	CASSSNDRVFNQPQHF
TRBD2	TRBV7-3	TRBJ2-2	CASSPSGGANGELFF
TRBD1	TRBV2	TRBJ2-7	CASSTRTGESPYEQYF
TRBD1	TRBV7-3	TRBJ2-7	CASSYGQGREQYF
.	TRBV28	TRBJ1-2	CASSLRDGYTF
.	TRBV6-1	TRBJ1-1	CASSPYQDTEAFF
TRBD1	TRBV7-9	TRBJ2-3	CSSSPRGGQTSTDTQYF
.	TRBV5-1	TRBJ2-3	CASSLALSGQGGTDTQYF
TRBD1	TRBV5-4	TRBJ2-7	CASSSGTGDDRGEQYF
TRBD1	TRBV13	TRBJ2-5	CASSKPGGSGETQYF
TRBD1	TRBV5-1	TRBJ2-6	CASRPGTGSGANVLTF
.	TRBV11-2	TRBJ2-7	CASSYHGGLVGNEQYF
TRBD1	TRBV6-6	TRBJ2-7	CASSRDSVIYEQYF
.	TRBV5-1	TRBJ2-7	CASSWDKAYEQYF
TRBD1	TRBV4-2	TRBJ2-3	CASSQEGTGPDTQYF
.	TRBV2	TRBJ2-2	CASSVNSGYTGELFF
.	TRBV5-5	TRBJ1-4	CASSFSGTLNEKLFF
TRBD1	TRBV18	TRBJ1-5	CASSPTGGNNQPQHF
TRBD1	TRBV2	TRBJ1-6	CASRAGGNSPLHF
.	TRBV5-6	TRBJ1-2	CASTYYYRVNYGYTF
TRBD1	TRBV11-2	TRBJ2-7	CASSYRFTGTDKYEQYF
TRBD1	TRBV29-1	TRBJ2-5	CSALTGGETQYF
TRBD1	TRBV5-1	TRBJ1-5	CASSPRTGWDQPQHF
.	TRBV6-5	TRBJ2-5	CASQAVKETQYF
TRBD1	TRBV6-5	TRBJ1-5	CASRGTGHQPQHF
.	TRBV19	TRBJ2-1	CASSARWGTSRRHEQFF
TRBD1	TRBV20-1	TRBJ1-2	CSAGQDYGYTF